The 8 T cell receptor beta chains presented below share a single source sample, sequenced in a study of CD4 T cells in relation to SARS-CoV-2 and coronaviruses. Profiling relied on immunoSEQ multiplex PCR, and the TCRdb table lists in-frame clones only, not all of them. The data hold 26,000 or so clones, with about 70% observed a single time. Their recognized antigens are unknown. The unexposed donors gave CD4+ T cells in 2011-2018, prior to COVID-19. After 10 to 11 days of culture, CD4+ T cells were isolated. The sample was CD4+ T cells from PBMCs, cultured in vitro. The source of these receptors is a human donor in good health.

This CDR3 is CASSSSSWTGELFF. CDR3 DNA sequence: TGTGCCAGCAGCTCCAGCAGTTGGACCGGGGAGCTGTTTTTT. The chain links TRBV7-2 to TRBJ2-2; D is uncertain. This CDR3 spans 14 amino acids. From germline, CDR1 is SGHTA and CDR2 FQGNSA. V gave up 4 bases and J gave up 5 bases, with 11 bases separating them.

The J gene is TRBJ1-3, the V gene TRBV6-5; D remains ambiguous. Trimming removed 8 bases from V and 0 bases from J, with 8 bases in between. From germline, CDR1 is MNHEY and CDR2 SVGAGI. The CDR3 runs to 13 residues. CDR3 nucleotides: TGTGCCAGCGGGTCGAACTCTGGAAACACCATATATTTT. Translating it yields CASGSNSGNTIYF.

In its sample, this clone was seen a few times. The chain is built from TRBV3-1 (or the pseudogene TRBV3-2) and TRBJ1-1, with unresolved D. From germline, CDR1 is LGHDT and CDR2 YNNKEL (reference sequence). V lost 0 bases and J lost 6, with 8 bases in between. The CDR3 length is 13 residues. The CDR3 sequence: CASSQDREAEAFF. DNA for the CDR3: TGTGCCAGCAGCCAAGATAGGGAAGCTGAAGCTTTCTTT.

The rearrangement links TRBV6-6 to TRBJ1-5, with TRBD1 as a possible D gene (5 bases). The germline gives CDR1 MNHNY, CDR2 SVGAGI (reference sequence). Trimming took off 6 bases at V and 5 bases at J, with 11 bases between the two ends. This CDR3 comprises 13 residues. This chain's CDR3 is CASRDTTYQPQHF. The CDR3 nucleotides are TGTGCCAGCAGGGACACTACCTATCAGCCCCAGCATTTT.

This clone was observed a single time. The V call is TRBV10-1, the J call TRBJ2-3; unclear D gene. V lost 2 bases and J lost 3, with 12 bases in between. Germline V gene lookup returns CDR1 WNHNN and CDR2 SYGVQD (reference sequence). The CDR3 is made up of 15 amino acids. The CDR3 sequence is CASSEVRPDTDTQYF. In nucleotides, the CDR3 is TGCGCCAGCAGTGAGGTCAGGCCGGATACAGATACGCAGTATTTT.

The chain combines TRBV7-2 with TRBJ2-3, with 9 bases matching TRBD2. V shed 2 bases, J shed 3 bases, and the junction held 15 bases outside the gene matches. The germline V gene has CDR1 SGHTA and CDR2 FQGNSA. The CDR3 has 19 residues. CDR3 sequence (DNA): TGTGCCAGCAGCTTATCTCGAGGGGGAGCGGGGGGTTATACAGATACGCAGTATTTT. Translating it yields CASSLSRGGAGGYTDTQYF.

This sequence joins TRBV6-5 and TRBJ2-3; 8 bases are a match to TRBD1. CDR1 is MNHEY, CDR2 SVGAGI, per germline. This CDR3 has 15 residues. V gave up 2 bases and J gave up 5 bases; unmatched junction bases: 6. The CDR3 sequence: CASSYLGRGQDTQYF. The CDR3 nucleotides read TGTGCCAGCAGTTACCTGGGCAGGGGGCAAGATACGCAGTATTTT.

The CDR3 loop is CASSQDHANTEAFF. CDR3 in DNA: TGCGCCAGCAGCCAAGACCACGCAAACACTGAAGCTTTCTTT. J is TRBJ1-1 and V is TRBV4-1; the D is unclear. Germline lookup yields CDR1 MGHRA and CDR2 YSYEKL. CDR3 length: 14 residues. Trimming took 0 bases from V and 2 from J, leaving 7 bases between them.